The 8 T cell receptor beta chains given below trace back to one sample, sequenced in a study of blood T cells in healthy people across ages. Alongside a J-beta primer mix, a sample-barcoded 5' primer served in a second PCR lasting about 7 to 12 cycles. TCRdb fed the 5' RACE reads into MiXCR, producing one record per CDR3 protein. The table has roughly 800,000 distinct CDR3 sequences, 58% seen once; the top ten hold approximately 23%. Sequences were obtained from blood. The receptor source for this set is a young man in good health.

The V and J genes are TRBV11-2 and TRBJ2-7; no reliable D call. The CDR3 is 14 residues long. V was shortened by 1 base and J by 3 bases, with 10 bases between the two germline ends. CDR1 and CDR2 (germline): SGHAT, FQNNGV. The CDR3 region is CASSLAGSYYEQYF. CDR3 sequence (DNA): TGTGCCAGCAGCTTAGCGGGTAGCTACTACGAGCAGTACTTC.

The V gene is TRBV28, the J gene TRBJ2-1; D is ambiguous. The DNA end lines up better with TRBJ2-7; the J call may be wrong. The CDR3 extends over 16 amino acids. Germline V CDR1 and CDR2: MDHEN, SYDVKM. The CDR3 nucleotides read TGTGCCAGCAGTGTACCCATGGGAAGCTCCTACAATGAGCAGTACTTC. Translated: CASSVPMGSSYNEQYF.

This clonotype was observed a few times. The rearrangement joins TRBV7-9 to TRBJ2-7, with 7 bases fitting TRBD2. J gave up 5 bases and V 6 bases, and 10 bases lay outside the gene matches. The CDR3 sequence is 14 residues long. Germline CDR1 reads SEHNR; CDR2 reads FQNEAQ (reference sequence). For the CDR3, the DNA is TGTGCCAGCAGATTTTCGGGGGGAGGGGACGAGCAGTACTTC. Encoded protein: CASRFSGGGDEQYF.

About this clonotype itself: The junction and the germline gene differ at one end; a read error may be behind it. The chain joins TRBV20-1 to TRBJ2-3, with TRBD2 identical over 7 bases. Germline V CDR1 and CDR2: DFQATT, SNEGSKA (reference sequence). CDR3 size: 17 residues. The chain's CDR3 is CSVRGLRRGTSTDTQYF. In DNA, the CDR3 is TGCAGTGTTAGAGGCCTAAGGCGGGGGACTAGCACAGATACGCAGTATTTT.

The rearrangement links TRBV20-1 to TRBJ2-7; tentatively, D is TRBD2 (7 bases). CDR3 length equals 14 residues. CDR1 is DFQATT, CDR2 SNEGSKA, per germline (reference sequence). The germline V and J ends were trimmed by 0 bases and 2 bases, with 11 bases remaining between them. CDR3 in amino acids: CSARDGGAPYEQYF. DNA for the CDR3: TGCAGTGCTAGAGATGGGGGGGCCCCCTACGAGCAGTACTTC.

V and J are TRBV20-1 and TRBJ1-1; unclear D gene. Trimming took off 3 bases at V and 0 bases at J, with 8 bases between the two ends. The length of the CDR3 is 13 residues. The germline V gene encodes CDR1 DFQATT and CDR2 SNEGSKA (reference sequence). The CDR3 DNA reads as TGCAGTGCTAGCAACAGACTGAACACTGAAGCTTTCTTT. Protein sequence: CSASNRLNTEAFF.

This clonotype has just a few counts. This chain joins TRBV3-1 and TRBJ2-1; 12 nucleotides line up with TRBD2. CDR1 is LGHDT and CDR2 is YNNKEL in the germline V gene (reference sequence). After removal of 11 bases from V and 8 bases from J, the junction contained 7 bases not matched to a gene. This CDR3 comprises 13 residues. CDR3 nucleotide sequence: TGTGCCGCTTCTAGCGGGGGGGGCGATGAGCAGTTCTTC. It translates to CAASSGGGDEQFF.

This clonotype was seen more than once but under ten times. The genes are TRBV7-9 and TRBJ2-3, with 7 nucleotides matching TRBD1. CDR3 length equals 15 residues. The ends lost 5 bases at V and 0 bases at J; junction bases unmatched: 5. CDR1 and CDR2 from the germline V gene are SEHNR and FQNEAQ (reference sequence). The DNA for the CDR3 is TGTGCCAGCAGCCCCGGGACAGCTAGCACAGATACGCAGTATTTT. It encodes CASSPGTASTDTQYF.